This paragraph covers one T cell receptor (beta chain) sequence. Its target is unknown. These data originate in a study of cytomegalovirus exposure and HLA in healthy donors. Study-level findings and limits: Subsequent analysis showed first-cohort TCR clusters tending to co-occur in approximately 120 validation repertoires. Generally TCR sequences proved uncommon, though certain public TCRs appeared in numerous donors. Associated with cytomegalovirus, according to the listing, were 150 to 200 TCR beta chains.

From the 120-subject validation cohort, which was separate from the roughly 700-subject first cohort, the donors were drawn. J lost 3 bases, V lost 10 bases, and 9 bases had no gene match. The CDR3 sequence is 15 residues long. Per germline, CDR1 SNHLY and CDR2 FYNNEI. Using immunoSEQ multiplex PCR, the repertoire was profiled, and TCRdb retains in-frame clones only, with some absent. The repertoire holds around 160,000 clones, with 85% to 90% as singletons. The specimen sequenced was PBMCs. This TCR was sampled from a man aged 18 to 30 in good health and CMV-seronegative. The chain couples TRBV2 to TRBJ1-5, with 10 bases that match TRBD1. The CDR3 DNA sequence: TGTGCCACCTCCGGGGGACAGGGGTACAATCAGCCCCAGCATTTT. This codes for CATSGGQGYNQPQHF.